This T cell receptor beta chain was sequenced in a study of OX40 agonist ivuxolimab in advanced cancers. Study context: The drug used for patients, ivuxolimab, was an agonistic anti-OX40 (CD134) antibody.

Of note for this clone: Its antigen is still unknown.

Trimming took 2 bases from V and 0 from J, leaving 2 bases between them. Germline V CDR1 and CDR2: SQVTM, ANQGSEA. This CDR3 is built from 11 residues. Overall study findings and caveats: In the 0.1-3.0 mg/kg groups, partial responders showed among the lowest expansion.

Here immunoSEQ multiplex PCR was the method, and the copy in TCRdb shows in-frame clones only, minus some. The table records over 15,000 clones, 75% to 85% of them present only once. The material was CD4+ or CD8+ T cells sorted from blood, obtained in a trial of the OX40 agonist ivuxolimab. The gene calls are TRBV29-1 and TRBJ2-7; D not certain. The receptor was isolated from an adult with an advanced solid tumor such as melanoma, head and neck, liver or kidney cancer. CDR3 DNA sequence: TGCAGCGTTGAATCCTCCTACGAGCAGTACTTC. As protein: CSVESSYEQYF.